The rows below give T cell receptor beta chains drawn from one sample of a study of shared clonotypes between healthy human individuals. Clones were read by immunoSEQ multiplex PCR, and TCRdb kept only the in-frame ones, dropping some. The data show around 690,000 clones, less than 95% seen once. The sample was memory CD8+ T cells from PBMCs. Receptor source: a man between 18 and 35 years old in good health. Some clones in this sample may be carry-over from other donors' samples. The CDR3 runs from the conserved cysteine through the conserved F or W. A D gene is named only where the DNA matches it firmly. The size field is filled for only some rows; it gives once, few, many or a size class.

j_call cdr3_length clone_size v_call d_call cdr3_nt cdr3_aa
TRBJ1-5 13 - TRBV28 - TGTGCCAGCAGTTTTCATCTTGATCAGCCCCAGCATTTT CASSFHLDQPQHF
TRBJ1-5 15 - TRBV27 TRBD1 TGTGCCAGCAGTCCTGGGACAGTTAGCAATCAGCCCCAGCATTTT CASSPGTVSNQPQHF
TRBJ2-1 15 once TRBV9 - TGTGCCAGCAGCGGACAGGAAGAACCCTACAATGAGCAGTTCTTC CASSGQEEPYNEQFF
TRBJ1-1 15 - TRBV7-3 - TGTGCCAGCAGCGCGACAGGACTCATGAACACTGAAGCTTTCTTT CASSATGLMNTEAFF
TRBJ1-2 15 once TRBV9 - TGTGCCAGCAGCGTAGGCGACGGGCCTGGATATGGCTACACCTTC CASSVGDGPGYGYTF
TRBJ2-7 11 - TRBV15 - TGTGCCACCGGGTCGGGGCTCGAGCAGTACTTC CATGSGLEQYF
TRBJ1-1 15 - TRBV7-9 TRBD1 TGTGCCAGCAGCTCGGACAGGGGGCGAGGGACTGAAGCTTTCTTT CASSSDRGRGTEAFF
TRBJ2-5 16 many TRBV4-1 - TGCGCCAGCAGCCAAGAACAGGGGGGGGTTCAAGAGACCCAGTACTTC CASSQEQGGVQETQYF
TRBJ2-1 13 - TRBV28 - TGTGCCAGCAGTTTGGCGTTTTACAATGAGCAGTTCTTC CASSLAFYNEQFF
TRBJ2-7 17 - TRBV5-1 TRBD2 TGCGCCAGCAGCTTGCGAGCGGGAGGGCCTAGTGCCTACGAGCAGTACTTC CASSLRAGGPSAYEQYF
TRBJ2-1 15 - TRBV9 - TGTGCCAGCAGCTCTAGCGCGAGCTCCTACAATGAGCAGTTCTTC CASSSSASSYNEQFF
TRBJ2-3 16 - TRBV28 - TGTGCCAGCAGTTTGGGAGGAAGTGCTGGTACAGATACGCAGTATTTT CASSLGGSAGTDTQYF
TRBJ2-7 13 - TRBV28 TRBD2 TGTGCCAGCAGTTTCCTAGCGGGAACCGAGCAGTACTTC CASSFLAGTEQYF
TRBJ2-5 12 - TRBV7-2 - TGTGCCGGGGGGAGGTACCAAGAGACCCAGTACTTC CAGGRYQETQYF
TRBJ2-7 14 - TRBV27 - TGTGCCAGCAGTTTGTCTGGCAGGTACTACGAGCAGTACTTC CASSLSGRYYEQYF
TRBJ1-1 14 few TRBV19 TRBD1 TGTGCCAGTACCCTGGACAGGGTGGACACTGAAGCTTTCTTT CASTLDRVDTEAFF
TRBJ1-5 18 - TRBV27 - TGTGCCAGCAGTTCTAGGTTGGGTTTTAGAGCTGGCAATCAGCCCCAGCATTTT CASSSRLGFRAGNQPQHF
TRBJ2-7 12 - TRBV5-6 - TGTGCCAGCTCTTTAGGGGCCTACGAGCAGTACTTC CASSLGAYEQYF
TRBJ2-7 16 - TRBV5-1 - TGCGCCAGCAGCTTGTTACAGGGAGTTTGGGCCTACGAGCAGTACTTC CASSLLQGVWAYEQYF
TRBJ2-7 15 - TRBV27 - TGTGCCAGCAGTTTAAAAGGACGGATACCCTACGAGCAGTACTTC CASSLKGRIPYEQYF
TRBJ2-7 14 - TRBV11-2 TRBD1 TGTGCCAGCAGCCAATGGACAGGGCCCTACGAGCAGTACTTC CASSQWTGPYEQYF
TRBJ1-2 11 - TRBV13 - TGTGCCAGCAGCCAAGGGCACGGCTACACCTTC CASSQGHGYTF
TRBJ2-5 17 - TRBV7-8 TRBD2 TGTGCCAGCAGCTCAACAAGGGGACTAGCGGGAGAAGAGACCCAGTACTTC CASSSTRGLAGEETQYF
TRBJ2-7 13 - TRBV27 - TGTGCCAGCAGTTTCCTAACAGGCTACGAGCAGTACTTC CASSFLTGYEQYF
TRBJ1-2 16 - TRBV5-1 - TGCGCCAGCAGCTTGGGGTGGGGGGCCGATAACTATGGCTACACCTTC CASSLGWGADNYGYTF
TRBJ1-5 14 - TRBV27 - TGTGCCAGCAGTTTAGGGGCAGCTAATCAGCCCCAGCATTTT CASSLGAANQPQHF
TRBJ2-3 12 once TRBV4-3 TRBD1 TGCGCCAGCAGCCAAGCCGGGACAGAACAATATTTT CASSQAGTEQYF
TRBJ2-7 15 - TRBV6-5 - TGTGCCAGCAGCCCACCGGGACATACTGCCGACGAGCAGTACTTC CASSPPGHTADEQYF
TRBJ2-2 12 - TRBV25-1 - TGTGCCAGCAGTGTATTTGCCGGGGAGCTGTTTTTT CASSVFAGELFF
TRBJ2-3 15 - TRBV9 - TGTGCCAGCAGCCCGTACCAGGGAGGCACAGATACGCAGTATTTT CASSPYQGGTDTQYF
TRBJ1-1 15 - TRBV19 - TGTGCCAGTAGTATAGAACGGCAGTTCTACACTGAAGCTTTCTTT CASSIERQFYTEAFF
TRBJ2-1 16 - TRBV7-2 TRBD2 TGTGCCAGCAGCTTGAGAGGCGGGAGCTCCTACAATGAGCAGTTCTTC CASSLRGGSSYNEQFF
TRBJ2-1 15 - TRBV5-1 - TGCGCCAGCAAGGAATCCGGAGTCGTAAGCGGTGAGCAGTTCTTC CASKESGVVSGEQFF
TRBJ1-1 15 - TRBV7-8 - TGTGCCAGCAGCTTAGCGATAGGTTTGAACACTGAAGCTTTCTTT CASSLAIGLNTEAFF
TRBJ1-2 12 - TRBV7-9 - TGTGCCAGCAGCTTCTGGGGCAATGGCTACACCTTC CASSFWGNGYTF
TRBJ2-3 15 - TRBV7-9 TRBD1 TGTGCCAGCAGCTATACAGGGGATCGCACAGATACGCAGTATTTT CASSYTGDRTDTQYF
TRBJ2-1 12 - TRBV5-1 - TGCGCCAGCCGCCCTGAGGACAATGAGCAGTTCTTC CASRPEDNEQFF
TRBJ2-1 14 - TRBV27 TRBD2 TGTGCCAGCGTTAGACTAGCGACTGACAATGAGCAGTTCTTC CASVRLATDNEQFF
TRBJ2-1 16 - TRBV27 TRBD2 TGTGCCAGCAGTCCGGGACTAGCGGGCCTATACAATGAGCAGTTCTTC CASSPGLAGLYNEQFF
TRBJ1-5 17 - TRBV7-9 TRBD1 TGTGCCAGCAGCTTAGAGGCAGGGGGGGATAGCAATCAGCCCCAGCATTTT CASSLEAGGDSNQPQHF
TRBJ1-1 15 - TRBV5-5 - TGTGCCAGCAGCTTGGCGGGCAGGGGGAACACTGAAGCTTTCTTT CASSLAGRGNTEAFF
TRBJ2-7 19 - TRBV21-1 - TGTGCCAGCACGCTTGGGGAGGGACGGTCCAACCTTTTCTCCTACGAGCAGTACTTC CASTLGEGRSNLFSYEQYF
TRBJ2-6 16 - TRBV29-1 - TGCAGCGTGTCAGCCCAAACCCCGTCTGGGGCCAACGTCCTGACTTTC CSVSAQTPSGANVLTF
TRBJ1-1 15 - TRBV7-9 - TGTGCCAGCAGCTTAGAGTCCCCTACAGGGACAGAAGCTTTCTTT CASSLESPTGTEAFF
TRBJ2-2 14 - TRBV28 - TGTGCCAGCATGGGGGGGCGTTACACCGGGGAGCTGTTTTTT CASMGGRYTGELFF
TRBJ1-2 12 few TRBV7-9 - TGTGCCAGCAGCTTAGACGCCACCTCCTGCACCTTC CASSLDATSCTF
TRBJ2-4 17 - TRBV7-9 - TGTGCCAGCAGCCCCCGAGGGGGAGGACTAGCCAAAAACATTCAGTACTTC CASSPRGGGLAKNIQYF
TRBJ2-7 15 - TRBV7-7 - TGTGCCAGCAGCTTAGGGGCAGGCAGCTCCTACGAGCAGTACTTC CASSLGAGSSYEQYF
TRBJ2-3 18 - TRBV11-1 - TGTGCCAGCAGCTTAGGGCAACAAACCCGGCTGGGGACAGATACGCAGTATTTT CASSLGQQTRLGTDTQYF
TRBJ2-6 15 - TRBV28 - TGTGCCAGCAGGCAGCTGATCTCTGGGGCCAACGTCCTGACTTTC CASRQLISGANVLTF
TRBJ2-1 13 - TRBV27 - TGTGCCAGCAGTTTATTTGGCGCGTCTGAGCAGTTCTTC CASSLFGASEQFF
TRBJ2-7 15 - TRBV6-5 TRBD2 TGTGCCAGCAGGTCGGGACTAGCGGGAGCGTCCGAGCAGTACTTC CASRSGLAGASEQYF
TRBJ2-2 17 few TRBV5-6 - TGTGCCAGCAGCTTTTCCCCGGGACTTTCGAACACCGGGGAGCTGTTTTTT CASSFSPGLSNTGELFF